These 18 T cell receptor beta chains were sequenced from one sample in a study of identifying expanded T cells in peripheral blood. Repertoires were generated with immunoSEQ multiplex PCR, while TCRdb's copy carries only in-frame clones and drops some. The sample has around 100,000 clones, around nine tenths seen once. Sequenced input: blood. These receptors all come from a person aged 18-70 years in good health.

The chain recombines TRBV19 with TRBJ2-7; perhaps TRBD1 as D (6 bases). Trimming pared 4 bases from V and 0 bases from J, leaving 10 bases between. The CDR3 contains 14 residues. Germline CDR1 reads LNHDA; CDR2 reads SQIVND (reference sequence). This CDR3 is CASSTQGSSYEQYF. CDR3 DNA sequence: TGTGCCAGTAGTACGCAGGGGAGCTCCTACGAGCAGTACTTC.

Sample share makes this clone medium-sized (0.01 to 0.1%). The V and J genes are TRBV19 and TRBJ2-3; D is possibly TRBD2 (5 bases). The germline gives CDR1 LNHDA, CDR2 SQIVND (reference sequence). With 3 bases removed from V and 0 bases from J, the gap between germline ends came to 16 bases. The CDR3 totals 17 residues. CDR3 loop: CASSMAARETSTDTQYF. CDR3 nucleotides: TGTGCCAGTAGTATGGCCGCGAGGGAAACTAGCACAGATACGCAGTATTTT.

The V call is TRBV4-2, the J call TRBJ2-7; D is ambiguous. Trimming pared 0 bases from V and 7 bases from J, leaving 19 bases between. The germline V gene has CDR1 LGHNA and CDR2 YNFKEQ. There are 16 residues in the CDR3. CDR3: CASSQEGVAGLGEQYF. The CDR3 region has the DNA TGTGCCAGCAGCCAAGAAGGCGTAGCCGGGTTAGGGGAGCAGTACTTC.

V usage is TRBV2 and J usage is TRBJ1-3; the match to TRBD1 covers 7 bases. The CDR3 totals 16 residues. J gave up 0 bases and V 4 bases, and 6 bases lay outside the gene matches. The germline CDR1 and CDR2 sequences are SNHLY and FYNNEI. CDR3: CASSAEGAFSGNTIYF. The CDR3 bases are TGTGCCAGCAGTGCCGAGGGGGCCTTCTCTGGAAACACCATATATTTT.

The chain employs TRBV19 and TRBJ2-7, with 8 nucleotides matching TRBD1. Germline CDR1 and CDR2: LNHDA and SQIVND (reference sequence). Trimming cost V 3 bases and J 10 bases; bases outside gene matches: 5. This CDR3 has 12 amino acids. Written as DNA, the CDR3 is TGTGCCAGTAGTATTAATCAGGGGGCTCAGTACTTC. Its translation: CASSINQGAQYF.

V is TRBV7-9 and J is TRBJ1-5; the match to TRBD1 covers 7 bases. With 0 bases clipped from V and 3 bases from J, the junction kept 11 bases outside the gene matches. CDR1 is SEHNR, CDR2 FQNEAQ, per germline (reference sequence). There are 18 residues in the CDR3. CDR3 coding DNA: TGTGCCAGCAGCTTAGCAAAACCGGGACAGCTTTACAATCAGCCCCAGCATTTT. It codes for CASSLAKPGQLYNQPQHF.

This clone appeared a single time. The chain joins TRBV5-5 to TRBJ1-4, with 8 bases that match TRBD1. V lost 6 bases and J lost 7; bases outside the gene matches: 20. Germline V gene data show CDR1 as SGHKS and CDR2 as YYEKEE (reference sequence). This CDR3 has 18 amino acids. The CDR3: CASNRGLTDRVIREKLFF. The CDR3 DNA reads as TGTGCCAGCAACCGAGGACTTACGGACAGGGTAATTCGTGAAAAACTGTTTTTT.

This chain uses TRBV30 with TRBJ1-5, with D tentatively TRBD1 (5 bases). The germline V gene has CDR1 GTSNPN and CDR2 SVGIG (reference sequence). CDR3 length: 16 amino acids. Trimming left V 2 bases short and J 0 bases short, with 14 bases between. The CDR3: CAWSITGWNSNQPQHF. CDR3 coding DNA: TGTGCCTGGAGTATAACAGGTTGGAATAGCAATCAGCCCCAGCATTTT.

The chain joins TRBV9 to TRBJ1-3; a weak D match, TRBD1 (5 bases). This CDR3 is built from 17 residues. CDR1 SGDLS and CDR2 YYNGEE come from the germline V gene. V shed 0 bases and J shed 0 bases, with 13 bases lying between them. CDR3 residues: CASSVGQRLSSGNTIYF. The DNA of the CDR3 is TGTGCCAGCAGCGTAGGACAGCGCCTCTCCTCTGGAAACACCATATATTTT.

This clone was recorded only once. The chain combines TRBV7-9 with TRBJ1-4, with D perhaps matching TRBD1 (6 bases). Trimming stripped 5 bases from V and 8 bases from J, with 18 bases between. The CDR3 has 15 residues. CDR1 is SEHNR, CDR2 FQNEAQ, per germline (reference sequence). Here the CDR3 reads CASSRPEGGREKLFF. DNA of the CDR3: TGTGCCAGCAGCCGTCCAGAGGGGGGACGGGAAAAACTGTTTTTT.

This clone was detected only once. The V and J genes are TRBV6-5 and TRBJ2-2; D may be TRBD1 or TRBD2 (5 bases each). Trimming removed 5 bases at V and 6 bases at J, with 13 bases between. CDR3 size: 14 residues. CDR1 is MNHEY and CDR2 is SVGAGI in the germline V gene. The CDR3 reads CASSRDGLAGELFF. In DNA, the CDR3 is TGTGCCAGCAGTAGGGACGGCCTCGCCGGGGAGCTGTTTTTT.

This chain links TRBV4-1 with TRBJ2-2; D tentatively fits TRBD1 or TRBD2 (6 bases each). This CDR3 region has 20 residues. V lost 4 bases to trimming and J lost 0 bases, with 24 bases between them. Germline V gives CDR1 MGHRA, CDR2 YSYEKL. The CDR3 bases are TGCGCCAGCAGCCCAACGGTTATGAGGGGGGTCGGCGCGAACACCGGGGAGCTGTTTTTT. It translates to CASSPTVMRGVGANTGELFF.

The V call is TRBV2, the J call TRBJ2-5, with no clear D. The ends were cut back, 6 bases at V and 7 bases at J, with 15 bases in the middle. Germline CDR1 and CDR2: SNHLY and FYNNEI. The CDR3 has 13 amino acids. The CDR3 protein is CASSLTSVGTQYF. The CDR3 DNA follows: TGTGCCAGCAGCCTTACTTCAGTCGGGACCCAGTACTTC.

The rearrangement uses TRBV7-3 and TRBJ2-3; 10 nucleotides agree with TRBD2. CDR1 SGHTA and CDR2 FQGTGA come from the germline V gene. This CDR3 is 16 amino acids long. Trimming cost V 0 bases and J 5 bases; bases outside gene matches: 5. CDR3 sequence reads: CASSLTSSGSIDTQYF. In nucleotides, the CDR3 is TGTGCCAGCAGCTTAACTTCTAGCGGGAGTATAGATACGCAGTATTTT.

The sample holds a few counts of this clone. The chain has TRBV6-6 and TRBJ1-2; TRBD1 matches 8 bases. Germline V gene lookup returns CDR1 MNHNY and CDR2 SVGAGI (reference sequence). Losses at the gene ends were 8 bases for V and 2 bases for J; bases not matched to a gene: 10. The CDR3 covers 15 residues. CDR3 DNA sequence: TGTGCCAGCTCCAACGGGGCAGGGGGCAACTATGGCTACACCTTC. Its protein is CASSNGAGGNYGYTF.

This chain uses TRBV5-1 with TRBJ1-2; tentative D call: TRBD1 (5 bases). This CDR3 comprises 15 residues. Germline lookup yields CDR1 SGHRS and CDR2 YFSETQ. V lost 0 bases and J lost 6, with 15 bases in between. The CDR3 sequence is CASSLGPGPPDGYTF. CDR3 DNA sequence: TGCGCCAGCAGCTTGGGTCCGGGGCCCCCTGATGGCTACACCTTC.

This clone appeared a single time. This same CDR3 is encoded by further DNA sequences in the sample. The chain joins TRBV7-9 to TRBJ1-2, with D maybe TRBD1 (5 bases). Germline CDR1 is SEHNR and CDR2 is FQNEAQ (reference sequence). V was trimmed by 1 base and J by 2 bases, leaving 5 bases between them. The CDR3 runs 13 residues. The CDR3 spells CASSLEGNYGYTF. DNA for the CDR3: TGTGCCAGCAGCTTAGAGGGGAACTATGGCTACACCTTC.

V gene TRBV6-5 combines with J gene TRBJ1-2, with D unresolved. Germline V gene lookup returns CDR1 MNHEY and CDR2 SVGAGI. The germline V and J ends were trimmed by 2 bases and 7 bases, with 11 bases remaining between them. This CDR3 is 13 amino acids long. CDR3 region: CASSYAYVGGYTF. CDR3 bases: TGTGCCAGCAGTTACGCGTATGTAGGTGGCTACACCTTC.